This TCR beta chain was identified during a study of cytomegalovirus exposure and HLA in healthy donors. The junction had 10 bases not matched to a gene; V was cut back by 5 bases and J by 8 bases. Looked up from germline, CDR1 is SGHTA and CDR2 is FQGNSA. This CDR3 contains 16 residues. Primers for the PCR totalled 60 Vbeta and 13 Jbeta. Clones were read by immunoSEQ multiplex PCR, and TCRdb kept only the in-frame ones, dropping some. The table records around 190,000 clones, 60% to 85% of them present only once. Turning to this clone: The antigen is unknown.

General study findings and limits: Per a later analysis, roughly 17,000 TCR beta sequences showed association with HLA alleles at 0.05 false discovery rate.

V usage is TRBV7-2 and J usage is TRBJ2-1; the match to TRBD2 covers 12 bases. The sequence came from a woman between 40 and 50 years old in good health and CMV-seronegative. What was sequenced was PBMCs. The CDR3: CASSTTLAGGWDEQFF. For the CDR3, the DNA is TGTGCCAGCAGCACCACTCTAGCGGGAGGGTGGGATGAGCAGTTCTTC.